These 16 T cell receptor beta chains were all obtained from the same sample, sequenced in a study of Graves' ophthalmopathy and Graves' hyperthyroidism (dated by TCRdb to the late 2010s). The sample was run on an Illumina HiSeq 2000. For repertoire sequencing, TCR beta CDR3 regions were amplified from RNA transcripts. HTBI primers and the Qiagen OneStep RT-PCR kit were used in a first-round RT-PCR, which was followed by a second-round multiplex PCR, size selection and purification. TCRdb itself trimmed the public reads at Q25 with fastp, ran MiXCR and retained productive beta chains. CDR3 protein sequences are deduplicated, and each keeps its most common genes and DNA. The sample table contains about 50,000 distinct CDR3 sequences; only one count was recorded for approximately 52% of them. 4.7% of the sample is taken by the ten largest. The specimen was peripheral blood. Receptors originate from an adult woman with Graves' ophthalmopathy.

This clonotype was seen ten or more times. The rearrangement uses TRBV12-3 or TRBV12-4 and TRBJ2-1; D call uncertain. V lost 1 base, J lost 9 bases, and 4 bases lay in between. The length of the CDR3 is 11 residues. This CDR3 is CASSLVGEQFF. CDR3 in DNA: TGTGCCAGCAGTTTAGTCGGTGAGCAGTTCTTC.

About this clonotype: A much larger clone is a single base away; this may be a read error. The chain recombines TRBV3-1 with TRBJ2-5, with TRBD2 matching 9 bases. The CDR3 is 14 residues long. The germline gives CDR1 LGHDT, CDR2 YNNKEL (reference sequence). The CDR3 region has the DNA TGTGCCAGCAGCCTTTCTAGCGGGGAAGAGACCCGGTACTTC. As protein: CASSLSSGEETRYF.

DNA for the CDR3: TGTGCCACCAGCAGGGAAACAGGGGCCGTCCCCCTCTATGGCTACACCTTC. This sequence encodes CATSRETGAVPLYGYTF. The V and J genes are TRBV15 and TRBJ1-2; 7 nucleotides agree with TRBD1. Germline-derived CDR1 and CDR2 are LNHNV and YYDKDF (reference sequence). This CDR3 has 17 amino acids. J was trimmed by 4 bases and V by 3 bases; bases with no gene match: 14.

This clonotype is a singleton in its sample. The CDR3 region has the DNA TGTGCTAGATCCGGGAGTGGCAACAATGAGCAGTTCTTC. It encodes CARSGSGNNEQFF. V is TRBV7-7 and J is TRBJ2-1; maybe TRBD2 (6 bases). The CDR3 contains 13 residues. The germline V gene encodes CDR1 SSHAT and CDR2 FNYEAQ (reference sequence). Complete variable domain (other parts from reference TRBV7-7 and TRBJ2-1): GAGVSQSPRYKVTKRGQDVTLRCDPISSHATLYWYQQALGQGPEFLTYFNYEAQPDKSGLPSDRFSAERPEGSISTLTIQRTEQRDSAMYRCARSGSGNNEQFFGPGTRLTVL.

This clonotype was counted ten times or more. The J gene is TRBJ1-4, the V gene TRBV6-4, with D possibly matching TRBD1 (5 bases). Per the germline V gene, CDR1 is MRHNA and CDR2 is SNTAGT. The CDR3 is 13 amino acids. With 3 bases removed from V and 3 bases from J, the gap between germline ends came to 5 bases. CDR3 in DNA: TGTGCCAGCAGTGAGGGGGCTAATGAAAAACTGTTTTTT. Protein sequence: CASSEGANEKLFF.

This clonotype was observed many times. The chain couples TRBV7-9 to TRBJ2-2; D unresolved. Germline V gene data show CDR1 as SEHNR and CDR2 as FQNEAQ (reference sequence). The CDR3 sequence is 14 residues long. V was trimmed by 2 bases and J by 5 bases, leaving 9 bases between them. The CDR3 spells CASSLSWGTGELFF. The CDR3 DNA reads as TGTGCCAGCAGCTTATCTTGGGGTACCGGGGAGCTGTTTTTT.

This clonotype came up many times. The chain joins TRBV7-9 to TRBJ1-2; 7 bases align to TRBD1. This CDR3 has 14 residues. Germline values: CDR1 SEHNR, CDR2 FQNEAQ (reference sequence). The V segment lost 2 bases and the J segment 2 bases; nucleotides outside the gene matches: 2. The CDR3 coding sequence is TGTGCCAGCAGCTTATGGGACAGAAACTATGGCTACACCTTC. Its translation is CASSLWDRNYGYTF.

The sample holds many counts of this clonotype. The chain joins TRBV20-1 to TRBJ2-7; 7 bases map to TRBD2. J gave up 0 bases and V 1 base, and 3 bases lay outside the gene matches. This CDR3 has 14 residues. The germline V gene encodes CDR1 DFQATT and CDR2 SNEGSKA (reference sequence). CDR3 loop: CSARGERDSYEQYF. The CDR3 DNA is TGCAGTGCTAGAGGTGAGCGGGACTCCTACGAGCAGTACTTC.

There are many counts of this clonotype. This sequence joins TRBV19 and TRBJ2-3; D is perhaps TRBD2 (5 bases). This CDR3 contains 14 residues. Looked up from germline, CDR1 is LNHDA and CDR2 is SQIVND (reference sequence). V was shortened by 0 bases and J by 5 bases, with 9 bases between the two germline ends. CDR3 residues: CASSIEFGRDTQYF. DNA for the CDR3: TGTGCCAGTAGTATAGAATTTGGGAGAGATACGCAGTATTTT.

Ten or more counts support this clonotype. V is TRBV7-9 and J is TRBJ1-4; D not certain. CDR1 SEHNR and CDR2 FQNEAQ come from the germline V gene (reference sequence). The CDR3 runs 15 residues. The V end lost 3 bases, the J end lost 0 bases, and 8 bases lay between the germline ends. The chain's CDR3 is CASSLDGTTNEKLFF. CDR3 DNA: TGTGCCAGCAGCTTGGACGGAACAACTAATGAAAAACTGTTTTTT.

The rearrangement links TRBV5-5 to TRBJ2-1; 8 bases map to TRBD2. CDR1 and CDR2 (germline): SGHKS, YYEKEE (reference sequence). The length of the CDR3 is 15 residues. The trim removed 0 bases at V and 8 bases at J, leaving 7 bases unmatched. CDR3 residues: CASSLVLAGVDEQFF. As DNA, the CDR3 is TGTGCCAGCAGCTTGGTGCTAGCGGGCGTCGATGAGCAGTTCTTC.

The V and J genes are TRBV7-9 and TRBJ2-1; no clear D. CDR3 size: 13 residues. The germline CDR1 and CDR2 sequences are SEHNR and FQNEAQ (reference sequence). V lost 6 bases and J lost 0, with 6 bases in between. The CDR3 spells CASRQSSYNEQFF. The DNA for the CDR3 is TGTGCCAGCAGGCAAAGCTCCTACAATGAGCAGTTCTTC.

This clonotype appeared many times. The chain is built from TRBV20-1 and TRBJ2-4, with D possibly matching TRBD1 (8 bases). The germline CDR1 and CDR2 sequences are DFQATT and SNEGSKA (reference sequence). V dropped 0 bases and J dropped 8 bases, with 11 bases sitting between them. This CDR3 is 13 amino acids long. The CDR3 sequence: CSARETGGDIQYF. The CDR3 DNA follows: TGCAGTGCTAGAGAAACAGGGGGGGACATTCAGTACTTC.

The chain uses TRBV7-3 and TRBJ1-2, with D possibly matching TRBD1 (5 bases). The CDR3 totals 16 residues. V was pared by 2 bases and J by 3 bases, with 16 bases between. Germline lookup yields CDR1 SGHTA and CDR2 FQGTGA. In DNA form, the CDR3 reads TGTGCCAGCAGCTTAGTTCCCACCGGGGCGGACTATGGCTACACCTTC. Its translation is CASSLVPTGADYGYTF.

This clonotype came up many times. The CDR3 nucleotides are TGTGCCAGCAGTTACATACAGGGGCTAACTGGAAACACCATATATTTT. It encodes CASSYIQGLTGNTIYF. The rearrangement joins TRBV6-6 to TRBJ1-3; 7 bases align to TRBD1. The ends lost 2 bases at V and 2 bases at J; junction bases unmatched: 6. The CDR3 loop spans 16 amino acids. Germline loops: CDR1 MNHNY, CDR2 SVGAGI (reference sequence).

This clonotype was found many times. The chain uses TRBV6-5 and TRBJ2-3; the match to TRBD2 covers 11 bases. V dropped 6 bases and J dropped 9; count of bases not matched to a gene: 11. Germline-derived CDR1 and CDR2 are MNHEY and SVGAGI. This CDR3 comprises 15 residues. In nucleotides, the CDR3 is TGTGCCAGCAGCCCCCAGGTAGCGGGAGGGTCCACGCAGTATTTT. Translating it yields CASSPQVAGGSTQYF.